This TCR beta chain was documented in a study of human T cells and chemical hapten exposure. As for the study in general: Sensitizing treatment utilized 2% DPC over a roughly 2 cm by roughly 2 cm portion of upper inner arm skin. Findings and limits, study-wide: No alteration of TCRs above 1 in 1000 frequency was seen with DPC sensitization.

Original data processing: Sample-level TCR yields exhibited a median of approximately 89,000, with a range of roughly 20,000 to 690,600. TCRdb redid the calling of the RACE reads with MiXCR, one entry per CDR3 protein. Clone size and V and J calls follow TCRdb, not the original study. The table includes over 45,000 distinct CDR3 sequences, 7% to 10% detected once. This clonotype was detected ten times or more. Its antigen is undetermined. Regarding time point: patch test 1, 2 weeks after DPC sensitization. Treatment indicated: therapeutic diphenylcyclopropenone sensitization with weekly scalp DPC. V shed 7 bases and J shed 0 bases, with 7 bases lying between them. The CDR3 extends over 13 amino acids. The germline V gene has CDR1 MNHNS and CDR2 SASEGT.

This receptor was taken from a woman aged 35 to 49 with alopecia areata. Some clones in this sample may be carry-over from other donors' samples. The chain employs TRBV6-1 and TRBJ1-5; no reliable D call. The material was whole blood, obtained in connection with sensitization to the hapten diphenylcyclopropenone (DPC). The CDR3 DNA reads TGTGCCAGCACTCGGGATAGCAATCAGCCCCAGCATTTT. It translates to CASTRDSNQPQHF.